This T cell receptor beta chain comes out of a study of technical replicates of blood from several donors. Here immunoSEQ multiplex PCR was the method, and the copy in TCRdb shows in-frame clones only, minus some. The sample consists of fewer than 80,000 clones, 65% to 90% of them appearing once. The CDR3 is 14 residues long. V lost 4 bases, J lost 5 bases, and 14 bases lay in between. The germline gives CDR1 LGHNA, CDR2 YSLEER. This sequence joins TRBV4-3 and TRBJ1-2; D not certain. Sequencing used PBMCs. This receptor was obtained from a human donor in good health. Some clones in this sample may be carry-over from other donors' samples. The CDR3 DNA reads as TGCGCCAGCAGCCGCTCATCGACGGGATATGGCTACACCTTC. The encoded protein is CASSRSSTGYGYTF.